A single sample gave rise to the 28 T cell receptor beta chains below, sequenced in a study of CXCR3-negative and CXCR3-positive naive CD8 T cells. These TCRs' antigens remain unknown. Whole-study results and caveats: TRB CDR3s were more hydrophobic in CXCR3-positive than in CXCR3-negative naive cells.

The authors prepared UMI-labeled TRB cDNA libraries by 5' RACE. TCRdb reprocessed the 5' RACE reads; each CDR3 protein has one entry and no DNA is given. The specimen's table records approximately 96,000 distinct CDR3 sequences. The sequencing sample was made of naive CXCR3+ CD8+ T cells from blood. Subset here: CD45RO-CCR7+CD27+CD95- naive CD8+ T cells expressing CXCR3 (TNR3+). Every receptor here comes from a human donor in good health. Some clones in this sample may be carry-over from other donors' samples.

The chain employs TRBV7-9 and TRBJ2-3; TCRdb indicates TRBD2, and absent DNA this call remains unverified. CDR1 SEHNR and CDR2 FQNEAQ come from the germline V gene (reference sequence). The CDR3 runs 14 residues. The CDR3 here is CASTNGGESDTQYF.

The V gene is TRBV5-1, the J gene TRBJ2-1; lacking DNA, the TRBD2 call made by TCRdb goes unchecked. Germline CDR1 is SGHRS and CDR2 is YFSETQ. This CDR3 has 14 residues. The CDR3 loop is CASSLSGGYNDQFF.

The chain joins TRBV7-2 to TRBJ2-3; with no DNA, the TCRdb D assignment of TRBD2 cannot be verified. Germline-derived CDR1 and CDR2 are SGHTA and FQGNSA. The CDR3 is made up of 18 amino acids. The chain's CDR3 is CASSLVPTSGAVTDTQYF.

The chain recombines TRBV11-2 with TRBJ2-1; TCRdb designates TRBD1, a call that cannot be tested without DNA. Germline values: CDR1 SGHAT, CDR2 FQNNGV. This CDR3 has 13 amino acids. The CDR3 is CASSLVGNDEQFF. The full variable domain, in which reference TRBV11-2 and TRBJ2-1 provide the parts outside the CDR3, is EAGVAQSPRYKIIEKRQSVAFWCNPISGHATLYWYQQILGQGPKLLIQFQNNGVVDDSQLPKDRFSAERLKGVDSTLKIQPAKLEDSAVYLCASSLVGNDEQFFGPGTRLTVL.

V and J are TRBV5-1 and TRBJ2-1; TCRdb's D call, TRBD2, is unchecked because there is no DNA. CDR3 length: 14 amino acids. Germline CDR1 is SGHRS and CDR2 is YFSETQ. CDR3 in amino acids: CASSWAAGRNEQFF.

The rearrangement uses TRBV29-1 and TRBJ2-7; TCRdb designates TRBD1, a call that cannot be tested without DNA. The CDR3 sequence is 14 residues long. The germline V gene encodes CDR1 SQVTM and CDR2 ANQGSEA. The CDR3 protein is CSVEDGGRNYEQYF.

The rearrangement uses TRBV7-9 and TRBJ2-7; the TRBD1 assignment by TCRdb is unverifiable without DNA. Germline values: CDR1 SEHNR, CDR2 FQNEAQ (reference sequence). This CDR3 region has 12 residues. The CDR3 spells CASSVPAGEQYF.

The chain employs TRBV19 and TRBJ2-1; TCRdb's D call, TRBD1, is unchecked because there is no DNA. Germline-derived CDR1 and CDR2 are LNHDA and SQIVND (reference sequence). The CDR3 is 14 residues long. Here the CDR3 reads CASSRDRAYNEQFF.

The chain is built from TRBV28 and TRBJ2-3; TCRdb gives TRBD1 as the D gene, but with no DNA this cannot be confirmed. Germline V gene data show CDR1 as MDHEN and CDR2 as SYDVKM. The CDR3 extends over 17 amino acids. The CDR3 sequence is CASSPSEALLGTDTQYF.

The chain couples TRBV7-9 to TRBJ1-2. The CDR3 runs to 15 residues. The germline CDR1 and CDR2 sequences are SEHNR and FQNEAQ (reference sequence). The CDR3: CASSLPPTAAEGYTF. Supplemented by reference TRBV7-9 and TRBJ1-2, the full variable domain reads DTGVSQNPRHKITKRGQNVTFRCDPISEHNRLYWYRQTLGQGPEFLTYFQNEAQLEKSRLLSDRFSAERPKGSFSTLEIQRTEQGDSAMYLCASSLPPTAAEGYTFGSGTRLTVV.

The chain employs TRBV7-9 and TRBJ2-2; there is no DNA to check the TCRdb D call of TRBD1. This CDR3 is 12 amino acids long. Germline values: CDR1 SEHNR, CDR2 FQNEAQ (reference sequence). CDR3 region: CASSLFPGWMFF.

CDR3 protein: CATGVWEPAKNIQYF. The J gene is TRBJ2-4, the V gene TRBV5-5. CDR3 length equals 15 residues. In germline, CDR1 is SGHKS, CDR2 YYEKEE (reference sequence).

V usage is TRBV6-5 and J usage is TRBJ1-6. This CDR3 has 16 residues. The germline gives CDR1 MNHEY, CDR2 SVGAGI. The CDR3 protein is CASQTLLSSYNSPLHF.

The chain joins TRBV7-6 to TRBJ2-7; without DNA, the TCRdb call of TRBD2 cannot be checked. The CDR3 has 14 amino acids. CDR1 is SGHVS, CDR2 FNYEAQ, per germline. The CDR3 loop is CASSLVLAGHEQYF.

CDR3: CASSYSTSGKYNEQFF. The chain joins TRBV6-6 to TRBJ2-1. The germline V gene has CDR1 MNHNY and CDR2 SVGAGI (reference sequence). The CDR3 totals 16 residues.

This chain joins TRBV29-1 and TRBJ2-7. In germline, CDR1 is SQVTM, CDR2 ANQGSEA. This CDR3 spans 12 amino acids. Here the CDR3 reads CSVRHTDGEQYF.

The chain joins TRBV9 to TRBJ1-1; lacking DNA, the TRBD1 call made by TCRdb goes unchecked. Germline CDR1 is SGDLS and CDR2 is YYNGEE. The CDR3 is made up of 14 amino acids. The CDR3 is CASSGPDRGTEAFF.

The V call is TRBV7-6, the J call TRBJ1-1; as DNA is missing, the TRBD1 call by TCRdb cannot be tested. Germline V CDR1 and CDR2: SGHVS, FNYEAQ. This CDR3 contains 14 residues. CDR3 sequence reads: CARSSRLGGTEAFF.

The V and J genes are TRBV7-2 and TRBJ2-7; as DNA is missing, the TRBD2 call by TCRdb cannot be tested. Per germline, CDR1 SGHTA and CDR2 FQGNSA. The length of the CDR3 is 15 residues. The CDR3 sequence: CASSLVTTGAYEQYF.

This sequence joins TRBV30 and TRBJ2-1; the D call from TCRdb, TRBD2, cannot be confirmed without DNA. Looked up from germline, CDR1 is GTSNPN and CDR2 is SVGIG (reference sequence). The CDR3 has 11 residues. CDR3: CAWSLGSEQFF. Drawing the rest from reference TRBV30 and TRBJ2-1, the complete variable domain is SQTIHQWPATLVQPVGSPLSLECTVEGTSNPNLYWYRQAAGRGLQLLFYSVGIGQISSEVPQNLSASRPQDRQFILSSKKLLLSDSGFYLCAWSLGSEQFFGPGTRLTVL.

The genes are TRBV6-2 or TRBV6-3 and TRBJ2-1. Germline CDR1 reads MNHEY; CDR2 reads SVGEGT. CDR3 length equals 16 residues. CDR3 sequence reads: CASSSLAGRPYNEQFF.

The CDR3 reads CASSQGLAGEAYEQYF. V and J are TRBV3-1 and TRBJ2-7; TCRdb indicates TRBD1, and absent DNA this call remains unverified. CDR3 length: 16 amino acids. Germline CDR1 reads LGHDT; CDR2 reads YNNKEL (reference sequence).

This chain links TRBV29-1 with TRBJ2-1; as DNA is missing, the TRBD2 call by TCRdb cannot be tested. Germline CDR1 is SQVTM and CDR2 is ANQGSEA. This CDR3 spans 16 amino acids. The CDR3 is CSVEDPSRPKEYEQFF.

This chain links TRBV6-6 with TRBJ2-1; TCRdb designates TRBD1, a call that cannot be tested without DNA. The CDR3 has 12 amino acids. Germline assignment: CDR1 MNHNY and CDR2 SVGAGI (reference sequence). CDR3 amino acids: CASSGGNNEQFF.

The rearrangement uses TRBV27 and TRBJ2-7; TCRdb picks TRBD2, but there is no DNA to check that call. Germline-derived CDR1 and CDR2 are MNHEY and SMNVEV (reference sequence). The CDR3 is 14 amino acids. The CDR3 loop is CASSLRLAAYEQYF.

The genes are TRBV12-3 or TRBV12-4 and TRBJ1-2. The CDR3 is 13 amino acids. Here the CDR3 reads CASSFTVNYGYTF.

The chain combines TRBV11-3 with TRBJ2-2; as DNA is missing, the TRBD1 call by TCRdb cannot be tested. Germline lookup yields CDR1 SGHNT and CDR2 YENEEA. This CDR3 has 15 amino acids. CDR3 region: CASSLVRDNTGELFF.

V and J are TRBV6-2 or TRBV6-3 and TRBJ2-7; the TRBD1 assignment by TCRdb is unverifiable without DNA. In germline, CDR1 is MNHEY, CDR2 SVGEGT. The CDR3 is 15 residues long. The chain's CDR3 is CASSYKTGGPYEQYF.